This T cell receptor (beta chain) originates from a study of blood T cells in healthy people across ages. The V end lost 4 bases, the J end lost 10 bases, and 11 bases lay between the germline ends. The germline gives CDR1 LNHDA, CDR2 SQIVND (reference sequence). The CDR3 extends over 13 amino acids. General study findings and limits: Bulk PBMC profiling left naive and antigen-experienced comparisons inconclusive. Significant beta diversity loss was already apparent by age roughly 43, declining roughly linearly.

PBMCs were isolated at a quantity of at least 6.5 million per sample. The authors ran a second PCR of 7 to 11 cycles using a sample-barcoded 5' primer and a J-beta primer mix. TCRdb passed the 5' RACE reads through MiXCR, listing each CDR3 protein once. This sample has 1.4 million to 1.5 million distinct CDR3 sequences, with roughly 40% found just once. In regard to this clonotype: Its antigen is still unknown.

This receptor was identified in a woman under 30 in good health. Sequencing was performed on blood. This sequence joins TRBV19 and TRBJ1-6, with D hard to call. CDR3 sequence (DNA): TGTGCCAGTAGTAGAGATCTCTACTCACCCCTCCACTTT. It yields the protein CASSRDLYSPLHF.